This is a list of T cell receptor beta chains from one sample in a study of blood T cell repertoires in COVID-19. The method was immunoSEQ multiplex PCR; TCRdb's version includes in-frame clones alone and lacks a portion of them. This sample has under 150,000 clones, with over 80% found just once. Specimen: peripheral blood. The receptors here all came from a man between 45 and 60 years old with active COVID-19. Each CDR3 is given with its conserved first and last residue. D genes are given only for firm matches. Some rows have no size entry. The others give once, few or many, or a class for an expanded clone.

cdr3_aa: CASSPGGGNIQYF; cdr3_nt: TGTGCCAGCAGCCCAGGAGGTGGAAACATTCAGTACTTC; j_call: TRBJ2-4; clone_size: NA; v_call: TRBV4-2; d_call: NA
cdr3_aa: CAIMGQGGSPLHF; cdr3_nt: TGTGCCATCATGGGACAGGGAGGCTCACCCCTCCACTTT; j_call: TRBJ1-6; clone_size: NA; v_call: TRBV10-3; d_call: TRBD1
cdr3_aa: CASRRDTSYTF; cdr3_nt: TGTGCCAGCCGCCGGGACACTAGCTACACCTTC; j_call: TRBJ1-2; clone_size: few; v_call: TRBV7-9; d_call: NA
cdr3_aa: CASAGRGYEQYF; cdr3_nt: TGTGCCAGCGCCGGACGGGGCTACGAGCAGTACTTC; j_call: TRBJ2-7; clone_size: NA; v_call: TRBV7-6; d_call: NA
cdr3_aa: CASSWTGQGAYEQYF; cdr3_nt: TGCGCCAGCAGCTGGACGGGACAGGGGGCTTACGAGCAGTACTTC; j_call: TRBJ2-7; clone_size: NA; v_call: TRBV5-1; d_call: TRBD1
cdr3_aa: CASSLADRAVDTQYF; cdr3_nt: TGTGCCAGCAGCTTAGCGGACAGGGCGGTAGATACGCAGTATTTT; j_call: TRBJ2-3; clone_size: NA; v_call: TRBV7-9; d_call: TRBD1
cdr3_aa: CASIGGVEQFF; cdr3_nt: TGTGCCAGCATCGGGGGAGTTGAGCAGTTCTTC; j_call: TRBJ2-1; clone_size: NA; v_call: TRBV27; d_call: NA
cdr3_aa: CASGPGTSGGADTQYF; cdr3_nt: TGTGCTAGTGGCCCCGGGACTAGCGGGGGGGCGGATACGCAGTATTTT; j_call: TRBJ2-3; clone_size: NA; v_call: TRBV12-5; d_call: TRBD2
cdr3_aa: CSVDQVRINEQFF; cdr3_nt: TGCAGCGTTGATCAGGTCCGGATCAATGAGCAGTTCTTC; j_call: TRBJ2-1; clone_size: few; v_call: TRBV29-1; d_call: NA
cdr3_aa: CASSPGEGRVKQYF; cdr3_nt: TGTGCCAGCAGCCCCGGGGAGGGGCGGGTCAAGCAGTACTTC; j_call: TRBJ2-7; clone_size: NA; v_call: TRBV14; d_call: TRBD2
cdr3_aa: CASSSGTPGTDTQYF; cdr3_nt: TGTGCCAGCAGCTCCGGGACACCAGGCACAGATACGCAGTATTTT; j_call: TRBJ2-3; clone_size: NA; v_call: TRBV6-5; d_call: NA
cdr3_aa: CASSRPTGSGNTIYF; cdr3_nt: TGTGCCAGCTCACGCCCGACAGGGTCTGGAAACACCATATATTTT; j_call: TRBJ1-3; clone_size: NA; v_call: TRBV18; d_call: TRBD1
cdr3_aa: CASSESDTQYF; cdr3_nt: TGTGCCAGCAGCGAAAGCGATACGCAGTATTTT; j_call: TRBJ2-3; clone_size: once; v_call: TRBV9; d_call: NA
cdr3_aa: CASSLAASGADTQYF; cdr3_nt: TGCGCCAGCAGCTTGGCGGCTAGCGGGGCAGATACGCAGTATTTT; j_call: TRBJ2-3; clone_size: NA; v_call: TRBV5-1; d_call: TRBD2
cdr3_aa: CASSSDRVMNTEAFF; cdr3_nt: TGTGCCAGCAGCTCCGACAGGGTAATGAACACTGAAGCTTTCTTT; j_call: TRBJ1-1; clone_size: NA; v_call: TRBV11-2; d_call: TRBD1
cdr3_aa: CAISESGGAAGYTF; cdr3_nt: TGTGCCATCAGTGAGTCTGGAGGGGCGGCTGGCTACACCTTC; j_call: TRBJ1-2; clone_size: once; v_call: TRBV10-3; d_call: NA
cdr3_aa: CASSQGAGSPNTEAFF; cdr3_nt: TGCGCCAGCAGCCAAGGTGCCGGGTCGCCGAACACTGAAGCTTTCTTT; j_call: TRBJ1-1; clone_size: NA; v_call: TRBV4-3; d_call: NA
cdr3_aa: CASRQPGTDYGYTF; cdr3_nt: TGTGCCAGCAGACAGCCCGGGACAGACTATGGCTACACCTTC; j_call: TRBJ1-2; clone_size: NA; v_call: TRBV6-5; d_call: TRBD1
cdr3_aa: CASSLGDSYNEQFF; cdr3_nt: TGCGCCAGCAGCTTGGGAGACTCCTACAATGAGCAGTTCTTC; j_call: TRBJ2-1; clone_size: NA; v_call: TRBV5-1; d_call: NA
cdr3_aa: CASSQLRRRATNEKLFF; cdr3_nt: TGCGCCAGCAGCCAACTAAGACGGAGAGCAACTAATGAAAAACTGTTTTTT; j_call: TRBJ1-4; clone_size: NA; v_call: TRBV4-1; d_call: NA
cdr3_aa: CASSLVAGGYNEQFF; cdr3_nt: TGTGCCAGCAGCTTAGTAGCGGGGGGGTACAATGAGCAGTTCTTC; j_call: TRBJ2-1; clone_size: NA; v_call: TRBV7-9; d_call: TRBD2
cdr3_aa: CASSLRRTGDLYSNQPQHF; cdr3_nt: TGTGCCAGCAGCTTGAGACGTACAGGAGACCTCTATAGCAATCAGCCCCAGCATTTT; j_call: TRBJ1-5; clone_size: NA; v_call: TRBV5-6; d_call: NA
cdr3_aa: CASSFRGGQPQHF; cdr3_nt: TGTGCCAGCAGCTTTAGAGGGGGCCAGCCCCAGCATTTT; j_call: TRBJ1-5; clone_size: NA; v_call: TRBV11-2; d_call: TRBD1
cdr3_aa: CASSRRDWDEQFF; cdr3_nt: TGTGCCAGCAGTCGCCGGGATTGGGATGAGCAGTTCTTC; j_call: TRBJ2-1; clone_size: NA; v_call: TRBV6-2/TRBV6-3; d_call: NA
cdr3_aa: CASSLVSGGGAGETQYF; cdr3_nt: TGCGCCAGCAGCTTGGTTAGCGGCGGGGGGGCCGGAGAGACCCAGTACTTC; j_call: TRBJ2-5; clone_size: NA; v_call: TRBV5-1; d_call: TRBD2
cdr3_aa: CASSDRLLYNQPQHF; cdr3_nt: TGTGCCAGTAGTGATAGGTTACTATACAATCAGCCCCAGCATTTT; j_call: TRBJ1-5; clone_size: NA; v_call: TRBV19; d_call: NA
cdr3_aa: CASSFGGGRPADTQYF; cdr3_nt: TGTGCCAGCAGCTTCGGGGGGGGTAGGCCGGCAGATACGCAGTATTTT; j_call: TRBJ2-3; clone_size: NA; v_call: TRBV7-2; d_call: TRBD2
cdr3_aa: CASSLKLHFNQPQHF; cdr3_nt: TGCGCCAGCAGTCTTAAACTCCACTTTAATCAGCCCCAGCATTTT; j_call: TRBJ1-5; clone_size: NA; v_call: TRBV23-1; d_call: NA
cdr3_aa: CASSYRAEAFF; cdr3_nt: TGTGCCAGCAGCTACCGGGCTGAAGCTTTCTTT; j_call: TRBJ1-1; clone_size: NA; v_call: TRBV7-2; d_call: NA
cdr3_aa: CASSPPGGAGETQYF; cdr3_nt: TGTGCCAGCTCACCCCCTGGAGGGGCGGGAGAGACCCAGTACTTC; j_call: TRBJ2-5; clone_size: NA; v_call: TRBV18; d_call: NA
cdr3_aa: CASSPGQGGKNTEAFF; cdr3_nt: TGTGCCAGCAGTCCCGGACAGGGGGGAAAGAACACTGAAGCTTTCTTT; j_call: TRBJ1-1; clone_size: few; v_call: TRBV5-4; d_call: TRBD1
cdr3_aa: CASSQDALQVDQPQHF; cdr3_nt: TGCGCCAGCAGCCAAGATGCCCTCCAGGTAGATCAGCCCCAGCATTTT; j_call: TRBJ1-5; clone_size: once; v_call: TRBV4-3; d_call: NA
cdr3_aa: CASSLGGTQSHEQYF; cdr3_nt: TGTGCCAGCAGCTTGGGAGGGACACAGTCCCACGAGCAGTACTTC; j_call: TRBJ2-7; clone_size: NA; v_call: TRBV5-4; d_call: NA
cdr3_aa: CASSETGLAGGLGETQYF; cdr3_nt: TGCGCCAGCAGTGAGACGGGACTAGCGGGGGGGCTCGGTGAGACCCAGTACTTC; j_call: TRBJ2-5; clone_size: NA; v_call: TRBV10-2; d_call: TRBD2
cdr3_aa: CASSLQDRENEQYF; cdr3_nt: TGCGCCAGCAGCCTACAGGACAGGGAGAACGAGCAGTACTTC; j_call: TRBJ2-7; clone_size: NA; v_call: TRBV5-1; d_call: TRBD1
cdr3_aa: CASHPGTGAINTEAFF; cdr3_nt: TGTGCCAGCCACCCCGGGACAGGGGCTATCAACACTGAAGCTTTCTTT; j_call: TRBJ1-1; clone_size: NA; v_call: TRBV18; d_call: TRBD1
cdr3_aa: CASSPGRVRNSPLHF; cdr3_nt: TGTGCCAGCTCACCGGGCAGGGTGCGGAATTCACCCCTCCACTTT; j_call: TRBJ1-6; clone_size: once; v_call: TRBV18; d_call: NA
cdr3_aa: CASSPMGQGIDYGYTF; cdr3_nt: TGTGCCAGCTCACCAATGGGACAGGGGATAGACTATGGCTACACCTTC; j_call: TRBJ1-2; clone_size: NA; v_call: TRBV18; d_call: TRBD1
cdr3_aa: CASSGRGTGGREQYF; cdr3_nt: TGTGCCAGCAGCGGGAGAGGGACAGGGGGTCGCGAGCAGTACTTC; j_call: TRBJ2-7; clone_size: NA; v_call: TRBV5-6; d_call: TRBD1
cdr3_aa: CASSLNRGYNEQFF; cdr3_nt: TGTGCCAGCAGTCTAAACAGGGGTTACAATGAGCAGTTCTTC; j_call: TRBJ2-1; clone_size: NA; v_call: TRBV2; d_call: TRBD1
cdr3_aa: CASSYRGVQETQYF; cdr3_nt: TGTGCCAGCAGTTACCGCGGGGTTCAAGAGACCCAGTACTTC; j_call: TRBJ2-5; clone_size: NA; v_call: TRBV6-2/TRBV6-3; d_call: NA
cdr3_aa: CASSFRGEKLFF; cdr3_nt: TGCGCCAGCAGCTTCAGGGGGGAAAAACTGTTTTTT; j_call: TRBJ1-4; clone_size: NA; v_call: TRBV5-1; d_call: TRBD1
cdr3_aa: CASSQAGRFRSYGYTF; cdr3_nt: TGTGCCAGCAGCCAGGCCGGGAGGTTTAGAAGCTATGGCTACACCTTC; j_call: TRBJ1-2; clone_size: NA; v_call: TRBV3-1/TRBV3-2; d_call: NA
cdr3_aa: CASRGPLRKVTSGKQETQYF; cdr3_nt: TGTGCCAGCAGGGGGCCGCTCCGGAAGGTGACTAGCGGGAAACAAGAGACCCAGTACTTC; j_call: TRBJ2-5; clone_size: NA; v_call: TRBV21-1; d_call: NA
cdr3_aa: CASSLGAGQGTEAFF; cdr3_nt: TGCGCCAGCAGCTTGGGGGCAGGGCAGGGGACTGAAGCTTTCTTT; j_call: TRBJ1-1; clone_size: NA; v_call: TRBV5-1; d_call: NA
cdr3_aa: CASQITHRETQYF; cdr3_nt: TGCGCCAGCCAAATTACCCACCGGGAGACCCAGTACTTC; j_call: TRBJ2-5; clone_size: NA; v_call: TRBV5-1; d_call: NA
cdr3_aa: CASSMSQVYINEQFF; cdr3_nt: TGTGCCAGTAGTATGAGTCAGGTTTATATTAATGAGCAGTTCTTC; j_call: TRBJ2-1; clone_size: NA; v_call: TRBV19; d_call: NA
cdr3_aa: CASSRDRVGYNEQFF; cdr3_nt: TGCGCCAGCAGCCGGGACAGGGTGGGCTACAATGAGCAGTTCTTC; j_call: TRBJ2-1; clone_size: NA; v_call: TRBV4-1; d_call: TRBD1
cdr3_aa: CASSQDLTSGALSYEQYF; cdr3_nt: TGTGCCAGCAGCCAAGATTTGACTAGCGGGGCTCTCTCCTACGAGCAGTACTTC; j_call: TRBJ2-7; clone_size: NA; v_call: TRBV4-2; d_call: TRBD2